The following is a T cell receptor beta chain sequence with its context. These data belong to a study of shared clonotypes between healthy human individuals. Per the germline V gene, CDR1 is MGHRA and CDR2 is YSYEKL. CDR3 length: 16 residues. The V end lost 0 bases, the J end lost 5 bases, and 14 bases lay between the germline ends. Profiled with immunoSEQ multiplex PCR; TCRdb holds only in-frame clones, not every one. Among approximately 500,000 clones, approximately 84% were seen once, and the ten largest hold over 9.5%. The sequencing sample was made of PBMCs. This chain connects TRBV4-1 to TRBJ2-1; TRBD1 or TRBD2 may be the D gene (5 bases each). The receptor was isolated from a woman aged 40 to 50 in good health. Some clones in this sample may be carry-over from other donors' samples. The CDR3 protein is CASSQDLGEGNNEQFF. CDR3 nucleotides: TGCGCCAGCAGCCAAGATCTGGGAGAGGGGAACAATGAGCAGTTCTTC.